The 27 T cell receptor beta chains below all came from one sample that was sequenced in a study of blood T cell repertoires in COVID-19. Libraries were prepared by immunoSEQ multiplex PCR; TCRdb keeps only in-frame clonotypes and omits some of them. Of around 98,000 clones in the sample, more than 60% were seen once. The sequencing sample was made of peripheral blood. The origin of the receptors is a man in his 70s with acute or convalescent COVID-19.

The chain joins TRBV30 to TRBJ1-1; TRBD1 might be the D (5 bases). The length of the CDR3 is 11 residues. Trimming took off 0 bases at V and 6 bases at J, with 5 bases between the two ends. Germline loops: CDR1 GTSNPN, CDR2 SVGIG (reference sequence). The CDR3 DNA reads TGTGCCTGGAGTGTAGGGGCTGAAGCTTTCTTT. It yields the protein CAWSVGAEAFF.

This clone was counted once. The chain employs TRBV27 and TRBJ2-7, with TRBD1 identical over 7 bases. V lost 2 bases, J lost 5 bases, and 6 bases stayed unmatched. The germline CDR1 and CDR2 sequences are MNHEY and SMNVEV (reference sequence). The CDR3 sequence is 14 residues long. As DNA, the CDR3 is TGTGCCAGCAGTTTACGCCGGGACAGCCACGAGCAGTACTTC. It encodes CASSLRRDSHEQYF.

The chain links TRBV6-2 or TRBV6-3 to TRBJ2-7; perhaps TRBD1 as D (6 bases). The length of the CDR3 is 16 residues. The V and J ends lost 0 bases and 5 bases respectively, with 17 bases between them. Germline CDR1 and CDR2: MNHEY and SVGEGT. The CDR3 region has the DNA TGTGCCAGCAGTTACTCGAGTCACAGGGTCCTCGACGAGCAGTACTTC. Residues: CASSYSSHRVLDEQYF.

This clone was observed a handful of times. For the CDR3, the DNA is TGTGCCAGCAGTTTCAGGGGGCTCGAGCAGTACTTC. Translated: CASSFRGLEQYF. The rearrangement uses TRBV27 and TRBJ2-7, with 8 bases aligning to TRBD1. After removal of 3 bases from V and 6 bases from J, the junction contained 1 base not matched to a gene. Germline lookup yields CDR1 MNHEY and CDR2 SMNVEV (reference sequence). The CDR3 length is 12 residues.

The J gene is TRBJ1-3, the V gene TRBV27; 10 nucleotides align to TRBD1. CDR3 length: 15 amino acids. Germline CDR1 is MNHEY and CDR2 is SMNVEV (reference sequence). J was trimmed by 4 bases and V by 8 bases; bases with no gene match: 8. CDR3 residues: CASSFRQGAGNTIYF. The CDR3 bases are TGTGCCAGCTCTTTCAGACAGGGGGCAGGAAACACCATATATTTT.

The gene calls are TRBV4-1 and TRBJ1-1, with 8 bases fitting TRBD1. J lost 1 base, V lost 6 bases, and 19 bases had no gene match. This CDR3 contains 19 residues. CDR1 is MGHRA and CDR2 is YSYEKL in the germline V gene. The CDR3, as DNA: TGCGCCAGCAGACCCGGAATCCTACAGGGGGACATGAGGAACACTGAAGCTTTCTTT. Translation: CASRPGILQGDMRNTEAFF.

V usage is TRBV6-6 and J usage is TRBJ2-2; 14 bases map to TRBD2. V lost 10 bases to trimming and J lost 5 bases; unmatched junction nucleotides: 3. CDR3 size: 14 residues. CDR1 MNHNY and CDR2 SVGAGI come from the germline V gene (reference sequence). CDR3 nucleotide sequence: TGTGCCATACGGACTAGCGGGAGGACCGGGGAGCTGTTTTTT. Translation gives CAIRTSGRTGELFF.

The CDR3 bases are TGTGCCAGCAGCGATGCGGGGGCCCCAACGCAGTATTTT. This encodes CASSDAGAPTQYF. The chain combines TRBV7-3 with TRBJ2-3; D may be TRBD2 (7 bases). This CDR3 region has 13 residues. Germline CDR1 SGHTA, CDR2 FQGTGA. V lost 5 bases and J 9 bases, leaving 15 bases between the germline ends.

This clone has a handful of counts. The genes are TRBV7-9 and TRBJ2-3; perhaps TRBD2 as D (5 bases). The CDR3 is 14 residues long. Per germline, CDR1 SEHNR and CDR2 FQNEAQ (reference sequence). Trimming took off 0 bases at V and 2 bases at J, with 6 bases between the two ends. The CDR3 is CASSLADSTDTQYF. Written as DNA, the CDR3 is TGTGCCAGCAGCTTAGCGGACTCCACAGATACGCAGTATTTT.

This chain's CDR3 is CASSLWGEGEKLFF. Here the CDR3 DNA reads TGTGCCAGCAGTTTATGGGGAGAAGGAGAAAAACTGTTTTTT. The chain combines TRBV27 with TRBJ1-4, with D hard to call. Per the germline V gene, CDR1 is MNHEY and CDR2 is SMNVEV (reference sequence). This CDR3 has 14 residues. V was trimmed by 1 base and J by 8 bases, leaving 11 bases between them.

CDR3 residues: CASSSPWANEQFF. The CDR3 DNA reads as TGTGCCAGCAGTTCCCCTTGGGCCAATGAGCAGTTCTTC. This chain links TRBV6-5 with TRBJ2-1; D gene uncertain. V shed 4 bases and J shed 6 bases, with 10 bases lying between them. Per germline, CDR1 MNHEY and CDR2 SVGAGI. The length of the CDR3 is 13 residues.

This chain uses TRBV9 with TRBJ1-3; D call uncertain. Germline values: CDR1 SGDLS, CDR2 YYNGEE. The CDR3 spans 15 residues. V lost 4 bases, J lost 0 bases, and 11 bases lay in between. The chain's CDR3 is CASSPGSSSGNTIYF. DNA for the CDR3: TGTGCCAGCAGCCCGGGAAGCTCCTCTGGAAACACCATATATTTT.

The chain combines TRBV7-3 with TRBJ2-5, with TRBD1 matching over 8 bases. This CDR3 comprises 13 residues. With V trimmed by 8 bases and J by 5 bases, 7 bases remained unmatched. Per germline, CDR1 SGHTA and CDR2 FQGTGA. The CDR3 DNA reads TGTGCCAGCTCCAGGGGGCATGAGGAGACCCAGTACTTC. This encodes CASSRGHEETQYF.

V is TRBV5-4 and J is TRBJ1-2; TRBD1 aligns across 8 bases. The germline V gene has CDR1 SGHNT and CDR2 YYREEE (reference sequence). J was trimmed by 8 bases and V by 3 bases; bases with no gene match: 9. The CDR3 is 14 amino acids. CDR3 in DNA: TGTGCCAGCAGCTGGGGGACAGGAAATGGCGGCTACACCTTC. Amino acids: CASSWGTGNGGYTF.

This chain joins TRBV6-5 and TRBJ2-2; 11 nucleotides line up with TRBD2. V was pared by 5 bases and J by 8 bases, with 7 bases of the junction left unmatched. The germline V gene encodes CDR1 MNHEY and CDR2 SVGAGI. The CDR3 contains 15 residues. Here the CDR3 DNA reads TGTGCCAGCAGTCCGCGACTAGCGGGAAATGGGGAGCTGTTTTTT. It translates to CASSPRLAGNGELFF.

V and J are TRBV6-6 and TRBJ2-7, with 8 bases lining up with TRBD2. V gave up 10 bases and J gave up 2 bases; unmatched junction bases: 10. This CDR3 comprises 14 residues. CDR1 is MNHNY, CDR2 SVGAGI, per germline (reference sequence). As DNA, the CDR3 is TGTGCCACGGGGGGGCAGAGGGGCCCCTACGAGCAGTACTTC. This encodes CATGGQRGPYEQYF.

The chain couples TRBV5-1 to TRBJ2-7; 11 nucleotides match TRBD1. This CDR3 contains 15 residues. With 0 bases clipped from V and 3 bases from J, the junction kept 2 bases outside the gene matches. Germline CDR1 is SGHRS and CDR2 is YFSETQ. CDR3 DNA: TGCGCCAGCAGCTTGGGGACAGGGGGCGGCTACGAGCAGTACTTC. Translation: CASSLGTGGGYEQYF.

The rearrangement joins TRBV28 to TRBJ2-2, with a possible D match to TRBD2 (7 bases). The V gene's germline CDR1 is MDHEN and CDR2 SYDVKM. V was pared by 11 bases and J by 6 bases, with 16 bases between. This CDR3 comprises 13 residues. The CDR3 DNA reads TGTGCCTGGGGGGGGCAGGGGCCCGGGGAGCTGTTTTTT. This codes for CAWGGQGPGELFF.

The genes are TRBV4-1 and TRBJ2-7, with 7 nucleotides matching TRBD2. The junction had 12 bases not matched to a gene; V was cut back by 4 bases and J by 6 bases. CDR1 MGHRA and CDR2 YSYEKL come from the germline V gene. The CDR3 runs 15 residues. The chain's CDR3 is CASSRAGAVSGEQYF. DNA of the CDR3: TGCGCCAGCAGCCGGGCGGGAGCCGTCAGTGGCGAGCAGTACTTC.

This rearrangement joins TRBV6-1 to TRBJ2-7; D gene uncertain. Germline CDR1 and CDR2: MNHNS and SASEGT. The CDR3 totals 14 residues. Trimming removed 0 bases at V and 0 bases at J, with 6 bases between. The CDR3 sequence: CASSEARISYEQYF. CDR3 sequence (DNA): TGTGCCAGCAGTGAAGCCAGGATCTCCTACGAGCAGTACTTC.

The CDR3 DNA reads TGTGCCAGCGTGGGGTGGACTAGCGGTAGCTCTGGGGCCAACGTCCTGACTTTC. It codes for CASVGWTSGSSGANVLTF. The chain recombines TRBV2 with TRBJ2-6; 10 positions match TRBD2. Germline lookup yields CDR1 SNHLY and CDR2 FYNNEI. V lost 8 bases to trimming and J lost 0 bases; unmatched junction nucleotides: 10. The CDR3 length is 18 residues.

In this sample, this clone turned up once. V gene TRBV7-6 combines with J gene TRBJ2-3; TRBD2 aligns across 9 bases. The germline gives CDR1 SGHVS, CDR2 FNYEAQ. This CDR3 is 18 amino acids long. The J segment lost 6 bases and the V segment lost 2 bases, leaving 15 bases of the junction unmatched. The CDR3 loop reads CASSLIAGSSGASDTQYF. CDR3 nucleotide sequence: TGTGCCAGCAGCTTAATAGCGGGTTCTAGCGGGGCCTCCGATACGCAGTATTTT.

The chain couples TRBV11-2 to TRBJ2-1; TRBD1 matches at 8 bases. CDR1 SGHAT and CDR2 FQNNGV come from the germline V gene. Trimming took 1 base from V and 6 from J; bases not matched to a gene: 11. This CDR3 has 17 residues. CDR3 sequence reads: CASSLAPRDRIANEQFF. The CDR3 nucleotides read TGTGCCAGCAGCTTAGCACCCCGGGACAGGATAGCCAATGAGCAGTTCTTC.

Notes on this clone: This sample also contains other DNA sequences that code for the same CDR3. The V and J genes are TRBV24-1 and TRBJ2-3, with no clear D. The CDR3 consists of 13 residues. Trimming removed 0 bases from V and 5 bases from J, with 5 bases in between. Per germline, CDR1 KGHDR and CDR2 SFDVKD. DNA of the CDR3: TGTGCCACCAGTGATTTGAGCCGAGATACGCAGTATTTT. Translated, it gives CATSDLSRDTQYF.

The chain is built from TRBV6-5 and TRBJ1-2; D possibly corresponds to TRBD1 (6 bases). With 0 bases removed from V and 4 bases from J, the gap between germline ends came to 12 bases. The CDR3 is 15 amino acids. Germline V gene data show CDR1 as MNHEY and CDR2 as SVGAGI. CDR3 region: CASSYSRTVSYGYTF. For the CDR3, the DNA is TGTGCCAGCAGTTACTCCCGGACAGTTAGCTATGGCTACACCTTC.

V is TRBV12-5 and J is TRBJ2-1; 8 bases match TRBD1. With 1 base clipped from V and 8 bases from J, the junction kept 4 bases outside the gene matches. In germline, CDR1 is LGHNT, CDR2 FRNRAP. The CDR3 spans 14 residues. Written as DNA, the CDR3 is TGTGCTAGTGGTTTGGGACAGGGGCCCGATGAGCAGTTCTTC. Its protein is CASGLGQGPDEQFF.

V gene TRBV9 combines with J gene TRBJ2-1; D remains unclear. Germline values: CDR1 SGDLS, CDR2 YYNGEE. The CDR3 has 14 residues. V was clipped by 4 bases and J by 0 bases, with 8 bases between them. This CDR3 is CASSSQSSYNEQFF. CDR3 sequence (DNA): TGTGCCAGCAGCTCCCAGTCCTCCTACAATGAGCAGTTCTTC.